These 7 T cell receptor beta chains came from one sample sequenced in a study of cytomegalovirus exposure and HLA in healthy donors. The PCR made use of 60 Vbeta and 13 Jbeta primers. Profiling relied on immunoSEQ multiplex PCR, and the TCRdb table lists in-frame clones only, not all of them. Of about 76,000 clones listed, roughly 73% were seen once; the top ten hold 16%. The specimen sequenced was PBMCs. The receptors come from a woman aged 40 to 50 in good health and CMV-seropositive.

The chain employs TRBV30 and TRBJ2-1, with a weak D call TRBD1 (5 bases). Germline assignment: CDR1 GTSNPN and CDR2 SVGIG (reference sequence). CDR3 length: 13 amino acids. V was trimmed by 4 bases and J by 9 bases, leaving 16 bases between them. In DNA, the CDR3 is TGTGCCTGGACTCTTCTAGGGGAAGGTGAGCAGTTCTTC. It encodes CAWTLLGEGEQFF. Looking up the rest from reference TRBV30 and TRBJ2-1 gives the full variable domain: SQTIHQWPATLVQPVGSPLSLECTVEGTSNPNLYWYRQAAGRGLQLLFYSVGIGQISSEVPQNLSASRPQDRQFILSSKKLLLSDSGFYLCAWTLLGEGEQFFGPGTRLTVL.

This clone was observed a handful of times. CDR3 region: CASSDLASAGGNTIYF. The CDR3 bases are TGTGCCAGCAGTGATTTAGCGTCGGCCGGGGGAAACACCATATATTTT. The J gene is TRBJ1-3, the V gene TRBV6-1; D not resolved. The germline gives CDR1 MNHNS, CDR2 SASEGT. Trimming cost V 3 bases and J 4 bases, with 16 bases left between them. This CDR3 comprises 16 residues.

This chain connects TRBV10-2 to TRBJ1-3; D not resolved. Germline CDR1 and CDR2: WSHSY and SAAADI. V lost 0 bases, J lost 3 bases, and 6 bases lay in between. This CDR3 spans 14 amino acids. CDR3 nucleotides: TGCGCCAGCAGTGAGTCGGCAGTTGGAAACACCATATATTTT. Amino acids: CASSESAVGNTIYF.

The genes are TRBV6-5 and TRBJ2-3, with D maybe TRBD2 (5 bases). The germline CDR1 and CDR2 sequences are MNHEY and SVGAGI. This CDR3 spans 14 amino acids. Trimming cost V 6 bases and J 4 bases, with 14 bases left between them. Here the CDR3 reads CASSRLRGPDTQYF. In nucleotides, the CDR3 is TGTGCCAGCAGCCGATTACGGGGTCCAGATACGCAGTATTTT.

This clone came up a few times. The chain couples TRBV11-2 to TRBJ1-6; the D gene is possibly TRBD1 (6 bases). The V end was cut by 1 base, the J end by 5 bases, with 15 bases between. The germline V gene encodes CDR1 SGHAT and CDR2 FQNNGV. The CDR3 contains 17 residues. CDR3 residues: CASSLGPGGANNSPLHF. The CDR3 DNA reads as TGTGCCAGCAGCTTAGGGCCGGGGGGGGCGAATAATTCACCCCTCCACTTT.

The gene calls are TRBV6-5 and TRBJ2-7; 11 nucleotides align to TRBD1. This CDR3 has 15 residues. The V gene's germline CDR1 is MNHEY and CDR2 SVGAGI. V shed 5 bases and J 4 bases; nucleotides not matched to a gene: 7. The CDR3 reads CASSRGGQGAYEQYF. The CDR3 nucleotides are TGTGCCAGCAGTCGAGGCGGACAGGGGGCTTACGAGCAGTACTTC.

This clone appeared a single time. The chain joins TRBV28 to TRBJ2-7; 7 nucleotides agree with TRBD2. The CDR3 consists of 16 residues. Trimming took 5 bases from V and 3 from J; bases not matched to a gene: 13. CDR1 MDHEN and CDR2 SYDVKM come from the germline V gene. CDR3 DNA sequence: TGTGCCAGCAGTCTAGTAGCGGGCACGGCAAACTACGAGCAGTACTTC. Translating gives CASSLVAGTANYEQYF.